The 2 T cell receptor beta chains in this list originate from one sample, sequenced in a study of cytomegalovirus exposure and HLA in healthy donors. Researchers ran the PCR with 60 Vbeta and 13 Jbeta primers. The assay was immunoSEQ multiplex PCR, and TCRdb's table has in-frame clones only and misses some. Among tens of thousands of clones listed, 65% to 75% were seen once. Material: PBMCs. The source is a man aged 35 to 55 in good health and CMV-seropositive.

The CDR3 sequence is CATSRDLGAEAFF. The CDR3 nucleotides are TGTGCCACCAGCAGAGATCTCGGGGCTGAAGCTTTCTTT. The V and J genes are TRBV15 and TRBJ1-1; D is ambiguous. CDR1 and CDR2 (germline): LNHNV, YYDKDF (reference sequence). The CDR3 covers 13 residues. V was clipped by 0 bases and J by 6 bases, with 8 bases between them.

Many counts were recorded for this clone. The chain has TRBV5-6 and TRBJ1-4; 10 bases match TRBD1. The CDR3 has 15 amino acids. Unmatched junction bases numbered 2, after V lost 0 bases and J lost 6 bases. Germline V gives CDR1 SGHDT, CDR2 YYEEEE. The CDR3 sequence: CASSLAGTGDEKLFF. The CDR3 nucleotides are TGTGCCAGCAGCTTGGCCGGGACAGGGGATGAAAAACTGTTTTTT.